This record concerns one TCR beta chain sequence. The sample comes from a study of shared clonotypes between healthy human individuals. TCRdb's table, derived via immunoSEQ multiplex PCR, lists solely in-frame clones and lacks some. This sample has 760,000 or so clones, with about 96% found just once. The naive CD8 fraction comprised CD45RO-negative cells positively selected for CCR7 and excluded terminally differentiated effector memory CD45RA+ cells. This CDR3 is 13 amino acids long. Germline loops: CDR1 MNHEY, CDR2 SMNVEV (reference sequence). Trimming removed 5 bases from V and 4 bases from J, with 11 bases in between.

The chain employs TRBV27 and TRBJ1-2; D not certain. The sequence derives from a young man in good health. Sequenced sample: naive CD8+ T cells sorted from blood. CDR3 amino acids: CASSQAKSYGYTF. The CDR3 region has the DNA TGTGCCAGCAGTCAGGCCAAATCCTATGGCTACACCTTC.